The 27 T cell receptor beta chains in this list originate from one sample, sequenced in a study of shared clonotypes between healthy human individuals. Naive CD8 cells comprised CD45RO-negative, CCR7-positively selected cells, excluding terminally differentiated effector memory CD45RA+ cells. Clones were sequenced by immunoSEQ multiplex PCR, and TCRdb holds only the in-frame ones, with some missing. The sample lists roughly 650,000 clones; about 95% were seen once. Sequencing was done on a sample of naive CD8+ T cells sorted from blood. These TCRs come from a woman younger than 45 in good health.

The CDR3, as DNA: TGTGCCAGCAGTGAGGACAGAGCCTACGAGCAGTACTTC. It specifies CASSEDRAYEQYF. V and J are TRBV2 and TRBJ2-7, with a possible D match to TRBD1 (6 bases). This CDR3 region has 13 residues. Between the trimmed V and J ends, which lost 3 bases and 2 bases, there was a span of 8 bases. Germline-derived CDR1 and CDR2 are SNHLY and FYNNEI.

This chain connects TRBV6-5 to TRBJ2-2; D might be TRBD2 (6 bases). Trimming left V 0 bases short and J 5 bases short, with 10 bases between. CDR3 length: 15 amino acids. CDR1 and CDR2 from the germline V gene are MNHEY and SVGAGI. The CDR3 DNA follows: TGTGCCAGCAGTTACTCCTCGGGAGTTACCGGGGAGCTGTTTTTT. Translating it yields CASSYSSGVTGELFF.

The V and J genes are TRBV5-1 and TRBJ2-1; no reliable D call. Germline V gives CDR1 SGHRS, CDR2 YFSETQ. This CDR3 comprises 11 residues. V dropped 4 bases and J dropped 5 bases, with 4 bases sitting between them. This CDR3 is CASSTHNEQFF. The CDR3, as DNA: TGCGCCAGCAGCACTCACAATGAGCAGTTCTTC. The complete variable domain, with remaining parts taken from reference TRBV5-1 and TRBJ2-1, reads KAGVTQTPRYLIKTRGQQVTLSCSPISGHRSVSWYQQTPGQGLQFLFEYFSETQRNKGNFPGRFSGRQFSNSRSEMNVSTLELGDSALYLCASSTHNEQFFGPGTRLTVL.

V gene TRBV7-9 combines with J gene TRBJ2-3; 8 bases are shared with TRBD1. Germline values: CDR1 SEHNR, CDR2 FQNEAQ (reference sequence). The CDR3 runs to 16 residues. V lost 4 bases, J lost 2 bases, and 8 bases stayed unmatched. CDR3 bases: TGTGCCAGCAGCTCCCCCGGGACAGGATTCACAGATACGCAGTATTTT. Its translation is CASSSPGTGFTDTQYF.

This clone appeared a single time. The gene calls are TRBV5-5 and TRBJ1-2; TRBD1 agrees at 9 bases. The V gene end was trimmed by 3 bases and the J gene end by 8 bases; junction bases not matched to a gene: 8. From germline, CDR1 is SGHKS and CDR2 YYEKEE (reference sequence). The length of the CDR3 is 14 residues. This chain's CDR3 is CASSWTGEGGGYTF. Written as DNA, the CDR3 is TGTGCCAGCAGCTGGACAGGGGAGGGAGGCGGCTACACCTTC.

The chain links TRBV13 to TRBJ2-7; no clear D. CDR1 and CDR2 from the germline V gene are PRHDT and FYEKMQ (reference sequence). Trimming pared 3 bases from V and 0 bases from J, leaving 6 bases between. CDR3 length equals 13 residues. CDR3 sequence (DNA): TGTGCCAGCAGCTTTGGGAACTCCTACGAGCAGTACTTC. Its protein is CASSFGNSYEQYF.

The chain carries TRBV4-1 and TRBJ1-5; 10 nucleotides line up with TRBD1. Germline lookup yields CDR1 MGHRA and CDR2 YSYEKL. The V gene end was trimmed by 4 bases and the J gene end by 7 bases; junction bases not matched to a gene: 4. CDR3 length: 14 amino acids. The CDR3 here is CASSPRTGGQPQHF. The CDR3 DNA reads TGCGCCAGCAGCCCTCGGACAGGGGGGCAGCCCCAGCATTTT.

The CDR3 spells CATSDRDRVWGYNEQFF. CDR3 nucleotide sequence: TGTGCCACCAGCGATCGGGATCGGGTGTGGGGCTACAATGAGCAGTTCTTC. This rearrangement joins TRBV15 to TRBJ2-1; a weak D match, TRBD2 (5 bases). The CDR3 consists of 17 residues. CDR1 is LNHNV, CDR2 YYDKDF, per germline (reference sequence). Trimming cost V 5 bases and J 3 bases, with 20 bases left between them.

The chain combines TRBV13 with TRBJ1-4; a possible D gene is TRBD1 (5 bases). Germline assignment: CDR1 PRHDT and CDR2 FYEKMQ (reference sequence). V lost 3 bases and J 8 bases, leaving 10 bases between the germline ends. The CDR3 totals 13 residues. The CDR3: CASSFQGMEKLFF. The CDR3 nucleotides are TGTGCCAGCAGCTTTCAGGGTATGGAAAAACTGTTTTTT.

The count of this clone is one. The rearrangement links TRBV9 to TRBJ2-5; TRBD2 agrees at 7 bases. Germline trimming cut 3 bases from V and 4 bases from J; bases unmatched to any gene: 3. CDR3 length: 13 residues. Per the germline V gene, CDR1 is SGDLS and CDR2 is YYNGEE. The CDR3 DNA reads as TGTGCCAGCAGCGGAAGCGGGATAGAGACCCAGTACTTC. Translated, it gives CASSGSGIETQYF.

The V call is TRBV5-1, the J call TRBJ2-7; 9 bases are a match to TRBD2. Germline CDR1 and CDR2: SGHRS and YFSETQ. This CDR3 region has 18 residues. V was clipped by 4 bases and J by 0 bases; unmatched bases: 14. The CDR3 spells CASSPRGYAGGGSYEQYF. The CDR3 region has the DNA TGCGCCAGCAGCCCCCGGGGGTATGCGGGAGGGGGCTCCTACGAGCAGTACTTC.

V gene TRBV19 combines with J gene TRBJ2-1, with 7 nucleotides matching TRBD1. Trimming took 5 bases from V and 2 from J; bases not matched to a gene: 3. The CDR3 runs to 14 residues. Looked up from germline, CDR1 is LNHDA and CDR2 is SQIVND (reference sequence). The CDR3: CASSRQGAYNEQFF. CDR3 bases: TGTGCCAGTAGTCGGCAGGGGGCCTACAATGAGCAGTTCTTC.

The J gene is TRBJ2-1, the V gene TRBV5-1, with no clear D. CDR3 size: 11 residues. Trimming left V 7 bases short and J 7 bases short, with 9 bases between. Germline CDR1 reads SGHRS; CDR2 reads YFSETQ. The CDR3 DNA reads TGCGCCAGCTTCCGAGGTAATGAGCAGTTCTTC. Residues: CASFRGNEQFF.

The chain recombines TRBV14 with TRBJ2-3, with 13 bases identical to TRBD2. V shed 8 bases and J 3 bases; nucleotides not matched to a gene: 2. Germline V CDR1 and CDR2: SGHDN, FVKESK. CDR3 length: 14 amino acids. This chain's CDR3 is CASGLAGATDTQYF. The CDR3 nucleotides read TGTGCCAGCGGACTAGCGGGAGCTACAGATACGCAGTATTTT.

This chain joins TRBV6-1 and TRBJ2-5; TRBD2 aligns across 8 bases. This CDR3 has 13 residues. The germline CDR1 and CDR2 sequences are MNHNS and SASEGT. Trimming removed 10 bases from V and 5 bases from J; junction bases left unmatched: 9. CDR3: CATKRESWETQYF. The CDR3, as DNA: TGTGCCACAAAGCGGGAGAGTTGGGAGACCCAGTACTTC.

The gene calls are TRBV6-4 and TRBJ2-7; TRBD2 matches 9 bases. The CDR3 contains 14 residues. V dropped 4 bases and J dropped 3; count of bases not matched to a gene: 4. Germline values: CDR1 MRHNA, CDR2 SNTAGT. CDR3 amino acids: CASSVGSGSYEQYF. Here the CDR3 DNA reads TGTGCCAGCAGTGTCGGTAGCGGGAGCTACGAGCAGTACTTC.

V is TRBV2 and J is TRBJ2-2, with D unresolved. V was clipped by 3 bases and J by 7 bases, with 12 bases between them. Germline CDR1 SNHLY, CDR2 FYNNEI. This CDR3 contains 14 residues. This chain's CDR3 is CASSDGLVSGELFF. DNA of the CDR3: TGTGCCAGCAGTGATGGCCTAGTTAGCGGGGAGCTGTTTTTT.

CDR3 amino acids: CASSQGVGEQFF. The CDR3 DNA reads TGTGCCAGCAGCCAGGGGGTGGGTGAGCAGTTCTTC. The rearrangement links TRBV5-6 to TRBJ2-1; 7 nucleotides line up with TRBD1. CDR1 is SGHDT, CDR2 YYEEEE, per germline. J was trimmed by 9 bases and V by 4 bases; bases with no gene match: 4. The CDR3 runs to 12 residues.

V gene TRBV2 combines with J gene TRBJ2-1; D perhaps matches TRBD2 (6 bases). The CDR3 consists of 17 residues. Germline CDR1 and CDR2: SNHLY and FYNNEI. Between the trimmed V and J ends, which lost 4 bases and 4 bases, there was a span of 20 bases. CDR3 in DNA: TGTGCCAGCAGTGTGGGCCGGGGGACTGCCGTATACAATGAGCAGTTCTTC. Its protein is CASSVGRGTAVYNEQFF.

This chain links TRBV6-6 with TRBJ2-1, with TRBD2 matching 8 bases. The CDR3 runs 15 residues. V was pared by 5 bases and J by 6 bases, with 9 bases of the junction left unmatched. Germline CDR1 and CDR2: MNHNY and SVGAGI (reference sequence). The CDR3: CASSPLGLAGNEQFF. The CDR3 bases are TGTGCCAGCAGTCCCCTCGGACTAGCAGGCAATGAGCAGTTCTTC.

The V gene is TRBV7-6, the J gene TRBJ2-7, with TRBD1 identical over 8 bases. In germline, CDR1 is SGHVS, CDR2 FNYEAQ. Trimming cost V 2 bases and J 5 bases; bases outside gene matches: 2. The CDR3 runs 13 residues. CDR3 DNA: TGTGCCAGCAGCTTATCAGGGGGCGACGAGCAGTACTTC. Its translation: CASSLSGGDEQYF. Filled out from reference TRBV7-6 and TRBJ2-7, the complete variable domain reads GAGVSQSPRYKVTKRGQDVALRCDPISGHVSLYWYRQALGQGPEFLTYFNYEAQQDKSGLPNDRFSAERPEGSISTLTIQRTEQRDSAMYRCASSLSGGDEQYFGPGTRLTVT.

The chain carries TRBV5-4 and TRBJ1-1; no clear D. The CDR3 contains 14 residues. Germline values: CDR1 SGHNT, CDR2 YYREEE (reference sequence). The V end lost 1 base, the J end lost 4 bases, and 11 bases lay between the germline ends. The CDR3, as DNA: TGTGCCAGCAGCTTGTTTTTAGGGTCCACTGAAGCTTTCTTT. It is translated as CASSLFLGSTEAFF.

The J gene is TRBJ1-2, the V gene TRBV4-1; perhaps TRBD1 as D (5 bases). This CDR3 is built from 14 residues. V was pared by 4 bases and J by 7 bases, with 16 bases between. Germline assignment: CDR1 MGHRA and CDR2 YSYEKL. In nucleotides, the CDR3 is TGCGCCAGCAGCCCGAATAGGGGCTCTTCTGGCTACACCTTC. Its translation is CASSPNRGSSGYTF.

The J gene is TRBJ1-3, the V gene TRBV4-1; D gene ambiguous. The CDR3 totals 15 residues. CDR1 is MGHRA, CDR2 YSYEKL, per germline. Trimming stripped 2 bases from V and 0 bases from J, with 8 bases between. The CDR3 bases are TGCGCCAGCAGCCAAACCGCAAGCTCTGGAAACACCATATATTTT. It encodes CASSQTASSGNTIYF.

The V gene is TRBV19, the J gene TRBJ2-3; 12 nucleotides line up with TRBD2. This CDR3 is built from 20 residues. Trimming cost V 3 bases and J 2 bases; bases outside gene matches: 15. Germline CDR1 reads LNHDA; CDR2 reads SQIVND (reference sequence). DNA for the CDR3: TGTGCCAGTAGTATCGAGCTAGCGGGAGGGTGGAGAGAAATCACAGATACGCAGTATTTT. The encoded protein is CASSIELAGGWREITDTQYF.

The chain carries TRBV7-2 and TRBJ2-5; TRBD2 matches at 8 bases. This CDR3 contains 14 residues. Germline lookup yields CDR1 SGHTA and CDR2 FQGNSA. Trimming at V came to 5 bases and at J to 1 base, leaving 3 bases not matched to a gene. The CDR3 sequence: CASSGLAIQETQYF. CDR3 nucleotide sequence: TGTGCCAGCAGCGGACTAGCTATCCAAGAGACCCAGTACTTC.

This rearrangement joins TRBV6-1 to TRBJ1-2, with a tentative D call TRBD1 (6 bases). The germline gives CDR1 MNHNS, CDR2 SASEGT. This CDR3 is built from 17 residues. V was cut by 0 bases and J by 6 bases, with 20 bases left in between. The CDR3 is CASSEAPGGAGYDGYTF. The CDR3 nucleotides are TGTGCCAGCAGTGAAGCGCCGGGGGGGGCAGGGTACGATGGCTACACCTTC.